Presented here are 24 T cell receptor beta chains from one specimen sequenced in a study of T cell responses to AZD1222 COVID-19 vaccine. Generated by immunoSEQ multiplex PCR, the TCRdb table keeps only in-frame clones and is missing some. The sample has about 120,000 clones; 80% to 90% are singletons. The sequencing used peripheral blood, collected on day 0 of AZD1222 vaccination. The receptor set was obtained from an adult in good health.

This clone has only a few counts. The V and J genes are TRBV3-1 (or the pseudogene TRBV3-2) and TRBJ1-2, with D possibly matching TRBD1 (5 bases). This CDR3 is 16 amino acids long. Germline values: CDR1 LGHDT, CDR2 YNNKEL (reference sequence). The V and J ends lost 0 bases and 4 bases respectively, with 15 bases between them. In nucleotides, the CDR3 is TGTGCCAGCAGCCAAGAAGGTTCAGGGACGGCCTATGGCTACACCTTC. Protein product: CASSQEGSGTAYGYTF.

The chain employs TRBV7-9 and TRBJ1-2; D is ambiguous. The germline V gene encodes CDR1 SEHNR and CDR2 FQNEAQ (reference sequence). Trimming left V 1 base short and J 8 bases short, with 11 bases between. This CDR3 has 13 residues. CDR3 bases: TGTGCCAGCAGCTTAGGTCGGGAGGAGGGCTACACCTTC. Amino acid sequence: CASSLGREEGYTF. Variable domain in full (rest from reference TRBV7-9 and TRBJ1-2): DTGVSQNPRHKITKRGQNVTFRCDPISEHNRLYWYRQTLGQGPEFLTYFQNEAQLEKSRLLSDRFSAERPKGSFSTLEIQRTEQGDSAMYLCASSLGREEGYTFGSGTRLTVV.

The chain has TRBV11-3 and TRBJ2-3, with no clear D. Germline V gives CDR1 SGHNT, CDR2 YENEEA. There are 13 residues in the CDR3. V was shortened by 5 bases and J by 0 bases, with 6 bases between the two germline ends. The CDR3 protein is CASSLQSTDTQYF. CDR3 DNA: TGTGCCAGCAGCCTCCAGAGCACAGATACGCAGTATTTT.

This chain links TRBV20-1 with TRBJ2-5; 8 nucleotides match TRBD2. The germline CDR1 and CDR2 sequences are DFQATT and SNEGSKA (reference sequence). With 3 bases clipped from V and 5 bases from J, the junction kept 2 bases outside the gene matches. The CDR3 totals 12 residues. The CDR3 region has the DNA TGCAGTGCTAGTACTAGCGGTGAGACCCAGTACTTC. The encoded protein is CSASTSGETQYF.

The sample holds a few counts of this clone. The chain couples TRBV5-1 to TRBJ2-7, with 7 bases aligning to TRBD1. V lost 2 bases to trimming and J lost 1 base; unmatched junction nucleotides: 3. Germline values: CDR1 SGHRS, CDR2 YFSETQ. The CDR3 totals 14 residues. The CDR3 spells CASSLYRGSYEQYF. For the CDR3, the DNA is TGCGCCAGCAGCTTATACAGGGGATCCTACGAGCAGTACTTC.

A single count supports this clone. CDR3 region: CASSLAGETQYF. CDR3 nucleotide sequence: TGTGCCAGCAGCTTGGCCGGAGAGACCCAGTACTTC. V and J are TRBV5-8 and TRBJ2-5; D gene ambiguous. Trimming removed 0 bases at V and 4 bases at J, with 4 bases between. This CDR3 has 12 residues. Looked up from germline, CDR1 is SGHTS and CDR2 is YDEGEE.

CDR3 residues: CASSPPSGTPSEKLFF. The DNA of the CDR3 is TGTGCCAGCTCCCCCCCCTCCGGGACACCAAGTGAAAAACTGTTTTTT. This chain links TRBV18 with TRBJ1-4, with D perhaps TRBD1 (6 bases). V lost 6 bases, J lost 7 bases, and 21 bases lay in between. In germline, CDR1 is KGHSH, CDR2 LQKENI. This CDR3 region has 16 residues.

The chain's CDR3 is CASSLQFGGNTIYF. DNA of the CDR3: TGTGCCAGCAGCTTACAATTTGGGGGAAACACCATATATTTT. The chain links TRBV11-2 to TRBJ1-3; D call uncertain. The germline CDR1 and CDR2 sequences are SGHAT and FQNNGV. Trimming took 2 bases from V and 4 from J, leaving 9 bases between them. The CDR3 is 14 residues long.

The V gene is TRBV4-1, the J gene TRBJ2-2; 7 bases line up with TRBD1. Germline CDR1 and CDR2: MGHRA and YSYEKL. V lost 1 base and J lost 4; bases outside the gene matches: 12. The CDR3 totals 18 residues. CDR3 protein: CASSQGVWGNRGTGELFF. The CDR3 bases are TGCGCCAGCAGCCAAGGAGTGTGGGGGAACAGGGGCACCGGGGAGCTGTTTTTT.

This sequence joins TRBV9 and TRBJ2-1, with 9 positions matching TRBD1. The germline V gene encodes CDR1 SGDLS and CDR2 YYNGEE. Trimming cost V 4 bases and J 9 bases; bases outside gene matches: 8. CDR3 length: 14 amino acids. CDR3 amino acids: CASSPRTGVGEQFF. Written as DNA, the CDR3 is TGTGCCAGCAGCCCGCGGACAGGGGTGGGTGAGCAGTTCTTC.

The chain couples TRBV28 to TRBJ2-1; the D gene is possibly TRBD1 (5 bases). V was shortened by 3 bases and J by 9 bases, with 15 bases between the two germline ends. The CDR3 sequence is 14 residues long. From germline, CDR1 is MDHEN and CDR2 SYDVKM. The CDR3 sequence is CASSLANNRGEQFF. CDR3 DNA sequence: TGTGCCAGCAGTTTGGCGAACAATAGGGGTGAGCAGTTCTTC. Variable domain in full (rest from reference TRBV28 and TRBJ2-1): DVKVTQSSRYLVKRTGEKVFLECVQDMDHENMFWYRQDPGLGLRLIYFSYDVKMKEKGDIPEGYSVSREKKERFSLILESASTNQTSMYLCASSLANNRGEQFFGPGTRLTVL.

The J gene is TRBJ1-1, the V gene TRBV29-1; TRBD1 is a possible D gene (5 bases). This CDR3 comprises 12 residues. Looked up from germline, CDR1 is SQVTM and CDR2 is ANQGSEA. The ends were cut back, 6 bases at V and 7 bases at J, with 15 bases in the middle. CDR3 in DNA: TGCAGCGTGCCCGGGACTGCCATTGAAGCTTTCTTT. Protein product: CSVPGTAIEAFF.

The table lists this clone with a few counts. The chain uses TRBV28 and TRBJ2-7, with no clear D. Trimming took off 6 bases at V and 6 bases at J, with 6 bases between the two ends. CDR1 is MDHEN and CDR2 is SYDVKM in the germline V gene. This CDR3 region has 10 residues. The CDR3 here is CASRAREQYF. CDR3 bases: TGTGCCAGCAGGGCACGCGAGCAGTACTTC.

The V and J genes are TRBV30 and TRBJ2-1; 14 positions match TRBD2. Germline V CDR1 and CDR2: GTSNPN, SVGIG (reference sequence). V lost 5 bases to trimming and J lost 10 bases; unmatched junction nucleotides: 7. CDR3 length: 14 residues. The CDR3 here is CAWAGTSGRWEQFF. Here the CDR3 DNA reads TGTGCCTGGGCCGGGACTAGCGGGAGATGGGAGCAGTTCTTC.

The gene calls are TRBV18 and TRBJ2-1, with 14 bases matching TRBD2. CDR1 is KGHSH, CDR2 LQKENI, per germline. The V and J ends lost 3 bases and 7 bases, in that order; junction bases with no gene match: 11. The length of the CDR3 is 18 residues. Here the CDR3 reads CASSPGRGLAGGPNEQFF. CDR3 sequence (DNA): TGTGCCAGCTCACCCGGACGAGGACTAGCGGGAGGTCCGAATGAGCAGTTCTTC.

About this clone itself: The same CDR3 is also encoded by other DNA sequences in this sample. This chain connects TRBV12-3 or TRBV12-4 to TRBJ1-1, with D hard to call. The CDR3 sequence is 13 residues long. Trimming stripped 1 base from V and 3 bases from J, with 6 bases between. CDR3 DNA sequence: TGTGCCAGCAGTTTAGTGGAGGACACTGAAGCTTTCTTT. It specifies CASSLVEDTEAFF.

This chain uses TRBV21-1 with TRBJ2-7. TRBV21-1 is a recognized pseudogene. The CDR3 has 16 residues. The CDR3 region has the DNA TGTGCCAGCAGCCGTCCCGAGGGGAGACAATCCTACGAGCAGTACTTC. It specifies CASSRPEGRQSYEQYF.

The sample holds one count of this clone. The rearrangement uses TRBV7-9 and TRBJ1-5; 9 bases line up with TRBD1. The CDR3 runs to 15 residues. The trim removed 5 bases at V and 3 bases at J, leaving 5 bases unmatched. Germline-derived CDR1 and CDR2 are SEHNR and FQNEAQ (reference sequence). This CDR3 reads CASSKGTGINQPQHF. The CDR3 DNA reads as TGTGCCAGCAGCAAGGGGACAGGGATCAATCAGCCCCAGCATTTT.

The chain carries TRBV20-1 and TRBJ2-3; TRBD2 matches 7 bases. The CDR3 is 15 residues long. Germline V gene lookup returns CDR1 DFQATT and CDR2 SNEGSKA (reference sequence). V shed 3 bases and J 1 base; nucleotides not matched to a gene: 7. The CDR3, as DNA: TGCAGTGCTAGTTATCACCTAGCGGGCACAGATACGCAGTATTTT. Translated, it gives CSASYHLAGTDTQYF.

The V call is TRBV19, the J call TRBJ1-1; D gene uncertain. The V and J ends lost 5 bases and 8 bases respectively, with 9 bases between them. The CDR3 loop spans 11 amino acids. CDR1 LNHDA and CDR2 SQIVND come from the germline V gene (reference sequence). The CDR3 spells CASSSPFEAFF. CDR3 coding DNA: TGTGCCAGTAGTTCCCCGTTCGAAGCTTTCTTT.

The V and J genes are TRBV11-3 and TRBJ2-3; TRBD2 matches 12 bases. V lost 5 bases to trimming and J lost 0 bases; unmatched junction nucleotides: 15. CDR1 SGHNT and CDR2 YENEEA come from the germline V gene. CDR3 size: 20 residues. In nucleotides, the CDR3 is TGTGCCAGCAGCCCACGGAAAGGGTCTAGCGGGGGGGTAAGCACAGATACGCAGTATTTT. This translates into CASSPRKGSSGGVSTDTQYF.

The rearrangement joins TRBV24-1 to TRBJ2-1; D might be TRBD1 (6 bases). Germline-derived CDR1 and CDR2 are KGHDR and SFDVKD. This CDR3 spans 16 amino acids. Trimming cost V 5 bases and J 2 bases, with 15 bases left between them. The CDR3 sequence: CATSAAGDPPYNEQFF. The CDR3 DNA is TGTGCCACCAGTGCGGCAGGGGACCCCCCCTACAATGAGCAGTTCTTC.

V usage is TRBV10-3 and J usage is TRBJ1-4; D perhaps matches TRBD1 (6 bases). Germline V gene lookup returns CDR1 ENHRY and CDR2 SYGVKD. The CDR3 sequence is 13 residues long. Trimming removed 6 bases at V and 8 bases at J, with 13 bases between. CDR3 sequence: CAIRDSAREKLFF. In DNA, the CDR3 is TGTGCCATCAGGGACAGTGCCAGGGAAAAACTGTTTTTT.

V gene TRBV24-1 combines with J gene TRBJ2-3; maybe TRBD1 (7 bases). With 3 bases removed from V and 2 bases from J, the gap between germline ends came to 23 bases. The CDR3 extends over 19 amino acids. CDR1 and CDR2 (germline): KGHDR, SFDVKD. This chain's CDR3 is CATSDTTPRRGPVTDTQYF. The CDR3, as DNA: TGTGCCACCAGTGATACCACCCCACGGAGGGGGCCGGTCACAGATACGCAGTATTTT.